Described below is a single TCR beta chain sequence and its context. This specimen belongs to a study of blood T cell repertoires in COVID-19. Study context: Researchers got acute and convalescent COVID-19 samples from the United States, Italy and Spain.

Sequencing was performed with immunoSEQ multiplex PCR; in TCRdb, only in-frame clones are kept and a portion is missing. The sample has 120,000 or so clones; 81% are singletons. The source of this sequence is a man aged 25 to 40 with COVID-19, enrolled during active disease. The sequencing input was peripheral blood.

Written as DNA, the CDR3 is TGTGCCAGCAGTTACTCGGACAGTTCTAGCACAGATACGCAGTATTTT. Encoded protein: CASSYSDSSSTDTQYF. This sequence joins TRBV6-5 and TRBJ2-3, with D maybe TRBD1 (6 bases). The CDR3 covers 16 residues. Germline V lookup: CDR1 MNHEY, CDR2 SVGAGI. V lost 0 bases and J 0 bases, leaving 10 bases between the germline ends.